These 5 T cell receptor beta chains were all obtained from the same sample, sequenced in a study of blood T cell repertoires in COVID-19. The method was immunoSEQ multiplex PCR; TCRdb's version includes in-frame clones alone and lacks a portion of them. The table records about 300,000 clones, around 90% of them present only once. The material sequenced was PBMCs or T cells enriched from blood (not recorded which). The receptors stem from a woman between 40 and 55 years old who had recovered from COVID-19.

The CDR3 spells CSVGDRGLTEAFF. The CDR3, as DNA: TGCAGCGTTGGGGACAGGGGGCTTACTGAAGCTTTCTTT. The chain couples TRBV29-1 to TRBJ1-1; TRBD1 aligns across 12 bases. The CDR3 runs 13 residues. Germline assignment: CDR1 SQVTM and CDR2 ANQGSEA. The V and J ends lost 4 bases and 5 bases, in that order; junction bases with no gene match: 2.

The CDR3 coding sequence is TGTGCCAGCAGCCGTAACAGGGGGTTAACTGAAGCTTTCTTT. This translates into CASSRNRGLTEAFF. The chain joins TRBV3-1 (or the pseudogene TRBV3-2) to TRBJ1-1; 8 nucleotides agree with TRBD1. V was clipped by 4 bases and J by 5 bases; unmatched bases: 6. In germline, CDR1 is LGHDT, CDR2 YNNKEL (reference sequence). This CDR3 spans 14 amino acids.

The genes are TRBV2 and TRBJ2-1; the D is unclear. V was pared by 7 bases and J by 0 bases, with 10 bases between. This CDR3 has 14 amino acids. Germline CDR1 and CDR2: SNHLY and FYNNEI. CDR3 residues: CASTFPSSYNEQFF. Written as DNA, the CDR3 is TGTGCCAGCACTTTTCCGAGCTCCTACAATGAGCAGTTCTTC.

The V gene is TRBV21-1, the J gene TRBJ1-2; TRBD1 is the table's D call, not checked against the DNA. TRBV21-1 is a pseudogene. CDR3 size: 16 residues. The DNA of the CDR3 is TGTGCCAGCAGCATCACCGGGACAGGGGGCGTCTATGGCTACACCTTC. Translated: CASSITGTGGVYGYTF.

The chain has TRBV19 and TRBJ1-5, with 8 bases matching TRBD1. Unmatched junction bases numbered 1, after V lost 3 bases and J lost 0 bases. Germline V lookup: CDR1 LNHDA, CDR2 SQIVND (reference sequence). This CDR3 comprises 15 residues. The DNA of the CDR3 is TGTGCCAGTAGTATGGGACAGGTTAGCAATCAGCCCCAGCATTTT. Its translation is CASSMGQVSNQPQHF.